One TCR beta chain is described in this entry. What it recognizes is unknown. Each CDR3 protein gets one entry in TCRdb, which reprocessed the 5' RACE reads and gives no DNA. The table lists 150,000 to 170,000 distinct CDR3 sequences. The source of the sample is a study of T cells expressing NK-cell markers. Study-wide points: Of the CD8+ T cells in six or seven donors, about 1.0-7.0% belonged to dominant NKG2C+ clonotypes.

The sequence was collected from a woman aged 45-59 years in good health. The sequencing sample was made of blood T cells: a sorted CD56 or NKG2C T cell subset, CD4+ or CD8+ T cells, or bulk PBMC T cells (not recorded which).

CDR3 protein: CASSQLGNGVYNEQFF. This chain joins TRBV14 and TRBJ2-1. The V gene's germline CDR1 is SGHDN and CDR2 FVKESK. The CDR3 length is 16 residues.